Described below is a single T cell receptor (beta chain) sequence and its context. Sequencing was performed with immunoSEQ multiplex PCR; in TCRdb, only in-frame clones are kept and a portion is missing. The repertoire holds about 310,000 clones, with approximately 85% as singletons. This sample is drawn from a study of blood T cell repertoires in COVID-19. J was trimmed by 9 bases and V by 4 bases; bases with no gene match: 13. The germline CDR1 and CDR2 sequences are KGHDR and SFDVKD. The CDR3 runs to 16 residues. This chain links TRBV24-1 with TRBJ2-1; TRBD1 matches at 8 bases. Material: PBMCs or T cells enriched from blood (not recorded which). The TCR sequence derives from a man aged 25-40 years who had recovered from COVID-19. The CDR3 spells CATSEPPGQGAGEQFF. The CDR3 DNA reads as TGTGCCACCAGTGAACCCCCCGGACAGGGAGCAGGTGAGCAGTTCTTC.